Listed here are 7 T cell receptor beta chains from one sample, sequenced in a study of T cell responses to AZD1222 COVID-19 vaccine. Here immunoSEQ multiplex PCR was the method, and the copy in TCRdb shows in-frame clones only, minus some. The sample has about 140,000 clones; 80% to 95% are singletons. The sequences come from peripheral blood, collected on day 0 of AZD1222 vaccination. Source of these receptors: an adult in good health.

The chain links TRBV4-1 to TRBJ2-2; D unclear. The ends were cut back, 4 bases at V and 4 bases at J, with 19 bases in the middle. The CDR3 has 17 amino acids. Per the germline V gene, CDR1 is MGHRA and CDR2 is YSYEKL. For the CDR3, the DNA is TGCGCCAGCAGCCCACTACCGGGCGTCGTAGGCACCGGGGAGCTGTTTTTT. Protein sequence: CASSPLPGVVGTGELFF.

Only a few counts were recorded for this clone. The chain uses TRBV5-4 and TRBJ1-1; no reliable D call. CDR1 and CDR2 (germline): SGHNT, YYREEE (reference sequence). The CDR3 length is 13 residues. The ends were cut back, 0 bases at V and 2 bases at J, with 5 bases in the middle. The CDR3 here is CASSLDLNTEAFF. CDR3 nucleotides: TGTGCCAGCAGCTTGGACTTAAACACTGAAGCTTTCTTT.

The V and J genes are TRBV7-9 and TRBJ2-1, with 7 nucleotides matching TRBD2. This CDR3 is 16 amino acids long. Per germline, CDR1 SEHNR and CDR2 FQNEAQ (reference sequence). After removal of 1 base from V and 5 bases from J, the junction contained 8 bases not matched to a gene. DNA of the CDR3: TGTGCCAGCAGCTTAGGGGAACGGGAGGTCAACAATGAGCAGTTCTTC. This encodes CASSLGEREVNNEQFF. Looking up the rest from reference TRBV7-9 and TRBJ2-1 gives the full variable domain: DTGVSQNPRHKITKRGQNVTFRCDPISEHNRLYWYRQTLGQGPEFLTYFQNEAQLEKSRLLSDRFSAERPKGSFSTLEIQRTEQGDSAMYLCASSLGEREVNNEQFFGPGTRLTVL.

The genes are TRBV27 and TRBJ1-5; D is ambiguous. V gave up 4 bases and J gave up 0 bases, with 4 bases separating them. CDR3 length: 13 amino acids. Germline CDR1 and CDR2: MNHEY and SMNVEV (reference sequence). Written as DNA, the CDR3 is TGTGCCAGCAGTTGGGGTAGCAATCAGCCCCAGCATTTT. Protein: CASSWGSNQPQHF.

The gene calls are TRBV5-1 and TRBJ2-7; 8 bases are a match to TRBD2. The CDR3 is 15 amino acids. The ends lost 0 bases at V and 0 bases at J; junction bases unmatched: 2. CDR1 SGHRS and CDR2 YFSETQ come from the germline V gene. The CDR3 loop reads CASSLVAGSSYEQYF. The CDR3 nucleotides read TGCGCCAGCAGCTTGGTAGCGGGAAGCTCCTACGAGCAGTACTTC.

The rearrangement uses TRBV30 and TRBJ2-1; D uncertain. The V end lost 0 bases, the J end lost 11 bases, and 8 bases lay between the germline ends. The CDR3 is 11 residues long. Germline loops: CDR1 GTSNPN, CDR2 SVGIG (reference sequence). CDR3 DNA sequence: TGTGCCTGGAGTGTAGGCGGACAGCAGTTCTTC. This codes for CAWSVGGQQFF.

As DNA, the CDR3 is TGTGCCAGCAGTTTAATAGTTCGCGGGGGCCCTTCCACAGATACGCAGTATTTT. Translation: CASSLIVRGGPSTDTQYF. V gene TRBV27 combines with J gene TRBJ2-3, with D maybe TRBD2 (7 bases). The CDR3 totals 18 residues. V lost 2 bases and J lost 2, with 20 bases in between. CDR1 is MNHEY, CDR2 SMNVEV, per germline (reference sequence).